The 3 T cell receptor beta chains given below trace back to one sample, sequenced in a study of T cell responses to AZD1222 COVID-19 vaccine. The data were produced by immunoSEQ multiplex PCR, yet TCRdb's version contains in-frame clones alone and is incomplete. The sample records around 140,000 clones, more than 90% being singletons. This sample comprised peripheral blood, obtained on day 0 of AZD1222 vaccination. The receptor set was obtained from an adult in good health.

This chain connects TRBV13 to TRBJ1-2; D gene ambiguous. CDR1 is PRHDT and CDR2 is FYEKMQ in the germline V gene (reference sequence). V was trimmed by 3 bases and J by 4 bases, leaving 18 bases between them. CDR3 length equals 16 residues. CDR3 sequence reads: CASSFYFRTYPYGYTF. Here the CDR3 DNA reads TGTGCCAGCAGCTTTTACTTCAGGACGTACCCCTATGGCTACACCTTC.

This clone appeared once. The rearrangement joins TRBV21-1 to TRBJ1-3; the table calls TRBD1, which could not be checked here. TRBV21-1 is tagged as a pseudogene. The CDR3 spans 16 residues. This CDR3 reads CASSKDAGGKGNTIYF. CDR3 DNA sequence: TGTGCCAGCAGCAAAGATGCAGGGGGCAAAGGAAACACCATATATTTT.

In DNA form, the CDR3 reads TGTGCCAGCAGCCCTTCATGGGGACAGGGGGGGAATGAGCAGTTCTTC. Translated, it gives CASSPSWGQGGNEQFF. The J gene is TRBJ2-1, the V gene TRBV28, with 11 positions matching TRBD1. The CDR3 runs 16 residues. J gave up 7 bases and V 6 bases, and 11 bases lay outside the gene matches. In germline, CDR1 is MDHEN, CDR2 SYDVKM. The whole variable domain, remainder taken from reference TRBV28 and TRBJ2-1, is DVKVTQSSRYLVKRTGEKVFLECVQDMDHENMFWYRQDPGLGLRLIYFSYDVKMKEKGDIPEGYSVSREKKERFSLILESASTNQTSMYLCASSPSWGQGGNEQFFGPGTRLTVL.